This TCR beta chain emerged from a study of T cell responses to AZD1222 COVID-19 vaccine. Remarks on this clone: Its antigen is still unknown.

The CDR3 consists of 12 residues. V lost 3 bases and J 2 bases, leaving 3 bases between the germline ends. Germline V gene data show CDR1 as KGHSH and CDR2 as LQKENI. Study-level results: Reportedly, close to half of spike-specific TCRs are directed against unmutated variant regions. Donors skewed white British and female; clonal diversity was possibly underestimated.

The method was immunoSEQ multiplex PCR; TCRdb's version includes in-frame clones alone and lacks a portion of them. The sample includes 100,000 to 150,000 clones, under 85% seen only once; the top ten take about 6.2%. The V gene is TRBV18, the J gene TRBJ2-3; the D is unclear. The clonotype was recovered from an adult in good health. The sample was peripheral blood, taken on day 0 of AZD1222 vaccination. CDR3 sequence: CASSPVTDTQYF. The CDR3 DNA sequence: TGTGCCAGCTCACCCGTCACAGATACGCAGTATTTT.